This T cell receptor beta chain was recovered during a study of shared clonotypes between healthy human individuals. Looked up from germline, CDR1 is SGHTA and CDR2 is FQGNSA. The V gene end was trimmed by 4 bases and the J gene end by 7 bases; junction bases not matched to a gene: 9. The CDR3 consists of 16 residues. Study-wide results and limits: Memory subsets had estimated richness that was generally smaller than that of naive subsets.

Note on this clone: The target antigen is unknown.

Using immunoSEQ multiplex PCR, the repertoire was profiled, and TCRdb retains in-frame clones only, with some absent. Of 2.3 million or so clones listed, 93% are singletons. The sample comprised naive CD4+ T cells from PBMCs. This sample's subset: CD45RA+ positively selected. The receptor's source is a man between 18 and 35 years old in good health. Some clones in this sample may be carry-over from other donors' samples. The chain combines TRBV7-2 with TRBJ2-5; 13 nucleotides line up with TRBD2. The CDR3 bases are TGTGCCAGCAGCTCCCTAGGACTAGCGGGAGCGGGGACCCAGTACTTC. It codes for CASSSLGLAGAGTQYF. The whole variable domain, filled in from reference TRBV7-2 and TRBJ2-5, reads GAGVSQSPSNKVTEKGKDVELRCDPISGHTALYWYRQSLGQGLEFLIYFQGNSAPDKSGLPSDRFSAERTGGSVSTLTIQRTQQEDSAVYLCASSSLGLAGAGTQYFGPGTRLLVL.